This TCR beta chain derives from a study of blood T cell repertoires in COVID-19. The wider study: COVID-19 samples collected from the United States, Italy and Spain covered acute and convalescent phases. T cells, B-cell-depleted T cells, or PBMCs provided the cDNA or gDNA that served as material.

TCRdb's copy holds only in-frame clones and misses some; the assay was immunoSEQ multiplex PCR. The sample yields 390,000 or so clones, about 83% seen once. Germline loops: CDR1 MNHEY, CDR2 SVGAGI. V was trimmed by 0 bases and J by 5 bases, leaving 8 bases between them. The CDR3 is 14 residues long. This receptor was identified in a woman aged 45-65 years who had recovered from COVID-19. The sample taken for sequencing was PBMCs or T cells enriched from blood (not recorded which). This chain connects TRBV6-5 to TRBJ2-1; maybe TRBD2 (5 bases). Written as DNA, the CDR3 is TGTGCCAGCAGTTACTCGGCGGGCCACAATGAGCAGTTCTTC. Translating gives CASSYSAGHNEQFF.